This T cell receptor (beta chain) was documented in a study of blood T cell repertoires in COVID-19. The repertoire was sequenced with immunoSEQ multiplex PCR; TCRdb's copy has only in-frame clones and lacks some. The sample includes about 480,000 clones, 85% to 90% of them seen just once. This clone was detected only once. Trimming removed 0 bases at V and 7 bases at J, with 10 bases between. The germline V gene encodes CDR1 MNHNS and CDR2 SASEGT. The CDR3 runs 15 residues. The chain uses TRBV6-1 and TRBJ1-6, with D perhaps matching TRBD1 (6 bases). This TCR derives from a woman in her forties or fifties with COVID-19, enrolled during active disease. Sequencing input: peripheral blood. CDR3 sequence (DNA): TGTGCCAGCAGTGAAGCCGGCAGGGGAAATTCACCCCTCCACTTT. Protein sequence: CASSEAGRGNSPLHF.